One and the same sample provided the 23 T cell receptor beta chains below, sequenced in a study of T cells in Graves' hyperthyroidism and ophthalmopathy (dated by TCRdb to the late 2010s). Library generation was performed with multiplex PCR. Sequencing relied on an Illumina HiSeq 2000. The TCR beta CDR3 regions were amplified from the RNA transcripts. The first round of RT-PCR for the TCR CDR3 was performed with the HTBI primer set and the Qiagen OneStep RT-PCR kit. TCRdb reanalyzed the raw reads on its own, using fastp at Q25 for trimming and MiXCR for clone calling, and kept in-frame beta chains. All rows with the same CDR3 protein become a single entry with the most common DNA and genes. The sample table holds more than 350,000 distinct CDR3 sequences, of which more than 12% were seen once. The ten biggest clones cover around a fifth of the sample. The sample comprised blood. These receptors all stem from a woman aged 25 to 45 with Graves' ophthalmopathy.

This clonotype was seen a handful of times. CDR3 protein: CASNSRGGPDNEQFF. DNA for the CDR3: TGTGCCAGTAACTCGAGGGGGGGGCCAGATAATGAGCAGTTCTTC. The V call is TRBV19, the J call TRBJ2-1; D might be TRBD2 (7 bases). The CDR3 totals 15 residues. Germline loops: CDR1 LNHDA, CDR2 SQIVND (reference sequence). Trimming left V 7 bases short and J 7 bases short, with 20 bases between.

The chain links TRBV11-2 to TRBJ2-4; 9 bases agree with TRBD1. Unmatched junction bases numbered 4, after V lost 2 bases and J lost 8 bases. The CDR3 covers 14 residues. In germline, CDR1 is SGHAT, CDR2 FQNNGV. The CDR3 here is CASSLTGTGYIQYF. CDR3 bases: TGTGCCAGCAGCTTAACCGGGACAGGGTACATTCAGTACTTC.

This clonotype came up many times. The rearrangement uses TRBV7-2 and TRBJ2-3, with D tentatively TRBD1 (6 bases). V dropped 5 bases and J dropped 0 bases, with 9 bases sitting between them. The CDR3 spans 14 residues. Germline loops: CDR1 SGHTA, CDR2 FQGNSA. The CDR3 protein is CASSPQGSTDTQYF. CDR3 nucleotide sequence: TGTGCCAGCAGCCCACAGGGAAGCACAGATACGCAGTATTTT.

This clonotype has just a few counts. This sequence joins TRBV27 and TRBJ1-5; 9 bases line up with TRBD1. Germline CDR1 MNHEY, CDR2 SMNVEV (reference sequence). Trimming cost V 4 bases and J 7 bases; bases outside gene matches: 5. The CDR3 consists of 14 residues. The CDR3 region has the DNA TGTGCCAGCAGTTCACAGGGGGCTTTACAGCCCCAGCATTTT. Amino acids: CASSSQGALQPQHF.

This clonotype was found many times. The chain carries TRBV28 and TRBJ1-2; 9 bases fit TRBD1. Germline V gene sequence: CDR1 MDHEN, CDR2 SYDVKM. The length of the CDR3 is 15 residues. Germline trimming cut 3 bases from V and 8 bases from J; bases unmatched to any gene: 10. Here the CDR3 DNA reads TGTGCCAGCAGTTTTTCGGGACAGGGCCACTGGGGCTACACCTTC. This gives the protein CASSFSGQGHWGYTF.

J is TRBJ2-1 and V is TRBV5-1, with D maybe TRBD1 (6 bases). The CDR3 has 17 amino acids. Germline lookup yields CDR1 SGHRS and CDR2 YFSETQ. The V gene lost 4 bases and the J gene lost 0 bases, with 17 bases spanning the gap. The CDR3 here is CASSLPPGQSSYNEQFF. In nucleotides, the CDR3 is TGCGCCAGCAGCCTACCCCCTGGACAGAGCTCCTACAATGAGCAGTTCTTC.

This clonotype appeared many times. The V call is TRBV4-2, the J call TRBJ2-3; D uncertain. CDR1 is LGHNA and CDR2 is YNFKEQ in the germline V gene. Trimming removed 0 bases at V and 3 bases at J, with 7 bases between. The length of the CDR3 is 14 residues. CDR3 sequence: CASSQDVGTDTQYF. The CDR3 DNA is TGTGCCAGCAGCCAAGATGTGGGGACAGATACGCAGTATTTT.

This clonotype was seen ten or more times. The J gene is TRBJ1-2, the V gene TRBV19, with D unresolved. The CDR3 loop spans 13 amino acids. The V end was cut by 5 bases, the J end by 4 bases, with 11 bases between. Looked up from germline, CDR1 is LNHDA and CDR2 is SQIVND (reference sequence). The DNA for the CDR3 is TGTGCCAGTAGTGTCGGGATCCTCTATGGCTACACCTTC. Protein sequence: CASSVGILYGYTF.

The chain has TRBV20-1 and TRBJ2-5, with 12 bases that match TRBD2. Germline V gene data show CDR1 as DFQATT and CDR2 as SNEGSKA (reference sequence). The CDR3 has 18 residues. Losses at the gene ends were 0 bases for V and 0 bases for J; bases not matched to a gene: 8. The chain's CDR3 is CSARDSLTSGGNQETQYF. In DNA, the CDR3 is TGCAGTGCTAGAGATTCATTGACTAGCGGGGGAAACCAAGAGACCCAGTACTTC.

Many counts were recorded for this clonotype. The rearrangement links TRBV24-1 to TRBJ2-5, with D perhaps TRBD1 or TRBD2 (5 bases each). The germline gives CDR1 KGHDR, CDR2 SFDVKD. The CDR3 spans 16 residues. Trimming shortened V by 2 bases and J by 0 bases, and 12 bases separated the two germline ends. The CDR3 bases are TGTGCCACCAGTGATTCCCTCCGGGGCAACCAAGAGACCCAGTACTTC. Protein product: CATSDSLRGNQETQYF.

This clonotype showed up many times. The J gene is TRBJ2-2, the V gene TRBV7-8, with 8 bases matching TRBD1. This CDR3 is built from 14 residues. V dropped 10 bases and J dropped 0; count of bases not matched to a gene: 4. The germline V gene has CDR1 SGHVS and CDR2 FQNEAQ. The CDR3 DNA is TGTGCCACAGGGGGCGGTCCGAACACCGGGGAGCTGTTTTTT. Translation gives CATGGGPNTGELFF.

This clonotype showed up many times. V and J are TRBV29-1 and TRBJ2-7; possibly TRBD1 for D (5 bases). CDR3 length: 13 residues. With 0 bases removed from V and 3 bases from J, the gap between germline ends came to 9 bases. Germline-derived CDR1 and CDR2 are SQVTM and ANQGSEA. The CDR3 spells CSVEDGRVYEQYF. The CDR3 DNA reads TGCAGCGTTGAAGATGGCAGGGTCTACGAGCAGTACTTC.

The V and J genes are TRBV11-2 and TRBJ1-5; D might be TRBD1 (6 bases). Germline loops: CDR1 SGHAT, CDR2 FQNNGV. This CDR3 region has 16 residues. Trimming took off 5 bases at V and 0 bases at J, with 14 bases between the two ends. CDR3 protein: CASSLSGGYSNQPQHF. The CDR3 region has the DNA TGTGCCAGCAGCCTATCGGGGGGCTATAGCAATCAGCCCCAGCATTTT.

V and J are TRBV2 and TRBJ1-1; D remains unclear. The CDR3 length is 14 residues. The germline CDR1 and CDR2 sequences are SNHLY and FYNNEI. Between the trimmed V and J ends, which lost 6 bases and 0 bases, there was a span of 11 bases. As DNA, the CDR3 is TGTGCCAGCAGCCCGACGGATATGAACACTGAAGCTTTCTTT. Translated: CASSPTDMNTEAFF. The full variable domain, with the rest looked up from reference TRBV2 and TRBJ1-1, is EPEVTQTPSHQVTQMGQEVILRCVPISNHLYFYWYRQILGQKVEFLVSFYNNEISEKSEIFDDQFSVERPDGSNFTLKIRSTKLEDSAMYFCASSPTDMNTEAFFGQGTRLTVV.

The rearrangement joins TRBV5-1 to TRBJ1-1, with TRBD1 matching 7 bases. Trimming took 5 bases from V and 4 from J; bases not matched to a gene: 8. The CDR3 contains 14 residues. Germline loops: CDR1 SGHRS, CDR2 YFSETQ. The CDR3 loop reads CASSAKGAGTEAFF. The CDR3 DNA sequence: TGCGCCAGCAGTGCTAAGGGGGCGGGCACTGAAGCTTTCTTT.

This clonotype was seen at least ten times. For the CDR3, the DNA is TGTGCCAGCAGCTTCCAGGGCAAAAACATTCAGTACTTC. It translates to CASSFQGKNIQYF. The chain joins TRBV11-2 to TRBJ2-4, with D tentatively TRBD1 (5 bases). Trimming took off 3 bases at V and 3 bases at J, with 6 bases between the two ends. The V gene's germline CDR1 is SGHAT and CDR2 FQNNGV. This CDR3 has 13 amino acids.

This clonotype appeared many times. The V and J genes are TRBV27 and TRBJ1-4, with 7 bases lining up with TRBD1. Trimming cost V 0 bases and J 6 bases; bases outside gene matches: 4. Germline V gene data show CDR1 as MNHEY and CDR2 as SMNVEV (reference sequence). The CDR3 covers 15 residues. The CDR3 loop is CASSLSFRGDEKLFF. The CDR3 coding sequence is TGTGCCAGCAGTTTATCGTTCAGGGGGGATGAAAAACTGTTTTTT.

This clonotype was seen many times. V gene TRBV5-1 combines with J gene TRBJ2-6; TRBD1 agrees at 8 bases. Germline V gene sequence: CDR1 SGHRS, CDR2 YFSETQ. The CDR3 is made up of 16 amino acids. V trimming: 1 base; J trimming: 2 bases; junction bases outside the gene matches: 2. CDR3 sequence: CASSLMTGAGANVLTF. The CDR3 DNA is TGCGCCAGCAGCTTGATGACAGGGGCTGGGGCCAACGTCCTGACTTTC.

This clonotype was counted at least ten times. V and J are TRBV2 and TRBJ1-2, with 9 bases that match TRBD1. The CDR3 covers 13 residues. Germline trimming cut 10 bases from V and 2 bases from J; bases unmatched to any gene: 5. Looked up from germline, CDR1 is SNHLY and CDR2 is FYNNEI. This chain's CDR3 is CAITGTGNYGYTF. As DNA, the CDR3 is TGTGCCATCACAGGGACAGGGAACTATGGCTACACCTTC.

In regard to this clonotype: One base away lies a much larger clone, so this may be a sequencing read error. The chain uses TRBV7-2 and TRBJ1-2; D uncertain. Germline V gene sequence: CDR1 SGHTA, CDR2 FQGNSA. Trimming took off 2 bases at V and 7 bases at J, with 11 bases between the two ends. The CDR3 extends over 13 amino acids. In DNA, the CDR3 is TGTGCCAGCAGCTTAAGGGCCCTCTGTGGCTACACCTTC. Encoded protein: CASSLRALCGYTF.

Details on this clonotype: Possible read error: a much larger clone is one base away. The chain is built from TRBV5-1 and TRBJ1-1, with D unclear. The germline V gene encodes CDR1 SGHRS and CDR2 YFSETQ. There are 13 residues in the CDR3. Trimming removed 5 bases at V and 7 bases at J, with 15 bases between. For the CDR3, the DNA is TGCGCCAGCAGGAGGCAGGCCTCCCTTGAAGCTTTCTTT. It codes for CASRRQASLEAFF.

Ten or more counts support this clonotype. The CDR3 protein is CASRLTSGVIPNTGELFF. CDR3 in DNA: TGTGCCAGCAGACTGACTAGCGGGGTCATACCGAACACCGGGGAGCTGTTTTTT. The V call is TRBV6-1, the J call TRBJ2-2; 11 bases agree with TRBD2. The CDR3 extends over 18 amino acids. V was clipped by 6 bases and J by 0 bases; unmatched bases: 9. Germline-derived CDR1 and CDR2 are MNHNS and SASEGT.

The sample holds many counts of this clonotype. The chain has TRBV7-2 and TRBJ1-6; D is possibly TRBD1 (5 bases). The ends were cut back, 1 base at V and 5 bases at J, with 9 bases in the middle. The CDR3 spans 15 residues. The germline V gene encodes CDR1 SGHTA and CDR2 FQGNSA. DNA of the CDR3: TGTGCCAGCAGCTTAGTTTCGGGGGATAATTCACCCCTCCACTTT. This sequence encodes CASSLVSGDNSPLHF.